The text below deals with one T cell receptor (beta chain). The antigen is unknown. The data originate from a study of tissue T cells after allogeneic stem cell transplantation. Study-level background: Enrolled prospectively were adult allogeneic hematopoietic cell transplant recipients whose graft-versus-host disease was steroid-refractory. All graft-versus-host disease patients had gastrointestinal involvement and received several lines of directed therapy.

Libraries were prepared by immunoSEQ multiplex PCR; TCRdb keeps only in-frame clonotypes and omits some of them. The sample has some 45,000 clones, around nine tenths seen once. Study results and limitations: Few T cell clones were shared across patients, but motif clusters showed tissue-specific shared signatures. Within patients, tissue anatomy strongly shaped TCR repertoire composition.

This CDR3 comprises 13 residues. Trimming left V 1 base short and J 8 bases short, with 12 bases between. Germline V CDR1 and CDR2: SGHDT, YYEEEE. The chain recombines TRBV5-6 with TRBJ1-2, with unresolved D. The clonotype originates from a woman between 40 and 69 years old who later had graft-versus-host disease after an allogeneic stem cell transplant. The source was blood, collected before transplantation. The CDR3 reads CASSLNRRPGYTF. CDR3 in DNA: TGTGCCAGCAGCTTGAATCGCAGACCCGGCTACACCTTC.